This entry lists 30 T cell receptor beta chains sequenced from one sample in a study of blood T cells in healthy people across ages. Through a sample-barcoded 5' primer and a J-beta primer mix, a second PCR was run for roughly 6 to 12 cycles. MiXCR, applied by TCRdb to the 5' RACE reads, yields one record per CDR3 protein. This sample carries over 600,000 distinct CDR3 sequences, roughly 41% of them seen once, and the ten largest clones take about 32%. Sequences were obtained from blood. The receptors come from a man older than 75 in good health.

The rearrangement links TRBV6-5 to TRBJ2-3; D possibly matches TRBD1 or TRBD2 (6 bases each). The germline gives CDR1 MNHEY, CDR2 SVGAGI. The CDR3 consists of 16 residues. V dropped 4 bases and J dropped 2 bases, with 16 bases sitting between them. CDR3 in amino acids: CASSLTWGATTDTQYF. The CDR3 region has the DNA TGTGCCAGCAGTTTAACTTGGGGGGCCACCACAGATACGCAGTATTTT.

This clonotype was detected many times. Written as DNA, the CDR3 is TGTGCTAGTGGTCGCAGCGGCGGCTACACCTTC. It yields the protein CASGRSGGYTF. The V gene is TRBV12-5, the J gene TRBJ1-2; no reliable D call. The V end was cut by 5 bases, the J end by 8 bases, with 9 bases between. This CDR3 is 11 amino acids long. The V gene's germline CDR1 is LGHNT and CDR2 FRNRAP.

This chain uses TRBV20-1 with TRBJ2-1; 9 bases match TRBD2. The length of the CDR3 is 14 residues. J lost 9 bases, V lost 3 bases, and 9 bases had no gene match. CDR1 and CDR2 (germline): DFQATT, SNEGSKA (reference sequence). In DNA form, the CDR3 reads TGCAGTGCTAGGCTCCCGGGACTAGCATCTGAGCAGTTCTTC. Amino acids: CSARLPGLASEQFF.

The genes are TRBV13 and TRBJ2-4; D may be TRBD2 (6 bases). V was trimmed by 3 bases and J by 2 bases, leaving 11 bases between them. CDR1 and CDR2 (germline): PRHDT, FYEKMQ (reference sequence). This CDR3 has 15 residues. The CDR3 DNA is TGTGCCAGCAGCTTCGGCGGGGTGTCCAAAAACATTCAGTACTTC. Protein product: CASSFGGVSKNIQYF.

The rearrangement uses TRBV9 and TRBJ2-3, with 9 nucleotides matching TRBD2. The CDR3 sequence is 15 residues long. Germline values: CDR1 SGDLS, CDR2 YYNGEE. The V gene end was trimmed by 4 bases and the J gene end by 2 bases; junction bases not matched to a gene: 5. The CDR3 loop is CASSSRTSDTDTQYF. The CDR3 region has the DNA TGTGCCAGCAGCTCCCGGACTAGCGACACAGATACGCAGTATTTT.

This clonotype was seen a few times. The chain links TRBV2 to TRBJ2-7; no firm D call. Germline CDR1 and CDR2: SNHLY and FYNNEI. The germline V and J ends were trimmed by 6 bases and 1 base, with 7 bases remaining between them. The CDR3 covers 12 residues. CDR3 DNA: TGTGCCAGCAGGCTTCCATCCTACGAGCAGTACTTC. Translating gives CASRLPSYEQYF. Supplemented by reference TRBV2 and TRBJ2-7, the full variable domain reads EPEVTQTPSHQVTQMGQEVILRCVPISNHLYFYWYRQILGQKVEFLVSFYNNEISEKSEIFDDQFSVERPDGSNFTLKIRSTKLEDSAMYFCASRLPSYEQYFGPGTRLTVT.

This clonotype was recorded once. V gene TRBV20-1 combines with J gene TRBJ2-5; TRBD2 matches 7 bases. J was trimmed by 1 base and V by 0 bases; bases with no gene match: 5. The germline gives CDR1 DFQATT, CDR2 SNEGSKA (reference sequence). The CDR3 has 15 amino acids. CDR3: CSARELAEVQETQYF. The CDR3 bases are TGCAGTGCTAGAGAGCTAGCGGAAGTCCAAGAGACCCAGTACTTC.

This clonotype has a handful of counts. The chain recombines TRBV11-3 with TRBJ2-1; 9 bases match TRBD1. V shed 1 base, J shed 9 bases, and the junction held 4 bases outside the gene matches. Germline V gene data show CDR1 as SGHNT and CDR2 as YENEEA. The CDR3 runs to 14 residues. Here the CDR3 DNA reads TGTGCCAGCAGCTTAGGGACAGGGGCCGGTGAGCAGTTCTTC. Its protein is CASSLGTGAGEQFF.

This clonotype was detected a few times. The chain carries TRBV5-1 and TRBJ2-5; 10 nucleotides line up with TRBD2. This CDR3 contains 15 residues. Germline lookup yields CDR1 SGHRS and CDR2 YFSETQ. V gave up 1 base and J gave up 5 bases; unmatched junction bases: 5. CDR3 region: CASSLSGGAFETQYF. In DNA form, the CDR3 reads TGCGCCAGCAGCTTGAGCGGGGGGGCGTTCGAGACCCAGTACTTC.

Turning to this clonotype: Being one base from a much bigger clone, this may be a read error. The rearrangement joins TRBV11-2 to TRBJ2-5, with a tentative D call TRBD1 (6 bases). The CDR3 loop spans 14 amino acids. Germline V gene sequence: CDR1 SGHAT, CDR2 FQNNGV. The CDR3: CASSLGGHQGTQYF. CDR3 coding DNA: TGTGCCAGCAGCTTAGGGGGGCACCAAGGGACCCAGTACTTC.

The genes are TRBV3-1 and TRBJ1-1, with 11 bases lining up with TRBD1. Germline V gives CDR1 LGHDT, CDR2 YNNKEL (reference sequence). The CDR3 length is 13 residues. The V and J ends lost 4 bases and 11 bases, in that order; junction bases with no gene match: 6. CDR3 region: CASSPGGQGVAFF. The CDR3 DNA sequence: TGTGCCAGCAGCCCGGGGGGACAGGGGGTCGCTTTCTTT.

In its sample, this clonotype was seen a few times. The chain employs TRBV7-9 and TRBJ2-1, with D unresolved. Trimming stripped 5 bases from V and 7 bases from J, with 6 bases between. The CDR3 runs to 11 residues. Germline-derived CDR1 and CDR2 are SEHNR and FQNEAQ (reference sequence). The CDR3 DNA reads TGTGCCAGCAGCCCCCAGAATGAGCAGTTCTTC. Translated: CASSPQNEQFF.

The V call is TRBV12-3 or TRBV12-4, the J call TRBJ2-1; 9 bases are a match to TRBD1. With the DNA end fitting TRBJ2-7 better, the J assignment may be wrong. The CDR3 is 15 residues long. DNA for the CDR3: TGTGCCAGCAGCCTCCGGACAGGGGAATTCAATGAGCAGTACTTC. The encoded protein is CASSLRTGEFNEQYF.

J is TRBJ2-1 and V is TRBV7-2, with TRBD1 matching over 8 bases. This CDR3 is built from 15 residues. Germline CDR1 and CDR2: SGHTA and FQGNSA. V lost 4 bases, J lost 5 bases, and 7 bases stayed unmatched. Here the CDR3 DNA reads TGTGCCAGCAGCTCAGACAGGGGTCTTAACAATGAGCAGTTCTTC. It encodes CASSSDRGLNNEQFF.

J is TRBJ1-2 and V is TRBV6-2 or TRBV6-3; a possible D gene is TRBD1 (5 bases). Germline V gene lookup returns CDR1 MNHEY and CDR2 SVGEGT. The CDR3 runs to 16 residues. V was trimmed by 5 bases and J by 4 bases, leaving 20 bases between them. Written as DNA, the CDR3 is TGTGCCAGCAGTCCAGATTTGGCAGGGAGAGGCTATGGCTACACCTTC. This codes for CASSPDLAGRGYGYTF.

With regard to this clonotype: Germline is not matched at one junction end, which may reflect a read error. The chain joins TRBV5-1 to TRBJ2-3, with D hard to call. This CDR3 contains 14 residues. Germline loops: CDR1 SGHRS, CDR2 YFSETQ. CDR3 nucleotides: TGCGCCAGCAGAACAGAAAGGAATACAGATACGCGGTATTTT. Protein: CASRTERNTDTRYF.

The chain uses TRBV4-2 and TRBJ2-5, with D tentatively TRBD1 (6 bases). Germline V CDR1 and CDR2: LGHNA, YNFKEQ. This CDR3 spans 14 amino acids. Trimming removed 2 bases at V and 4 bases at J, with 11 bases between. CDR3 sequence (DNA): TGTGCCAGCAGCCAAACTCGGGACACAGAGACCCAGTACTTC. Amino acids: CASSQTRDTETQYF.

V is TRBV30 and J is TRBJ2-5, with a tentative D call TRBD2 (5 bases). This CDR3 comprises 12 residues. CDR1 GTSNPN and CDR2 SVGIG come from the germline V gene (reference sequence). V was trimmed by 1 base and J by 9 bases, leaving 12 bases between them. DNA of the CDR3: TGTGCCTGGAGTGAAGGGATGGAGGCCCAGTACTTC. It specifies CAWSEGMEAQYF.

This clonotype appeared a few times. This chain connects TRBV4-1 to TRBJ1-1, with D perhaps TRBD1 (5 bases). V dropped 0 bases and J dropped 10 bases, with 12 bases sitting between them. This CDR3 comprises 13 residues. Germline assignment: CDR1 MGHRA and CDR2 YSYEKL. Here the CDR3 reads CASSQEGARGAFF. In DNA form, the CDR3 reads TGCGCCAGCAGCCAAGAAGGGGCGAGGGGAGCTTTCTTT.

V is TRBV4-3 and J is TRBJ2-2; 7 nucleotides match TRBD2. The V and J ends lost 0 bases and 4 bases, in that order; junction bases with no gene match: 11. Per the germline V gene, CDR1 is LGHNA and CDR2 is YSLEER. The CDR3 totals 18 residues. The chain's CDR3 is CASSQDATGGPFTGELFF. The DNA of the CDR3 is TGCGCCAGCAGCCAAGACGCAACGGGAGGTCCCTTCACCGGGGAGCTGTTTTTT.

This clonotype was picked up a small number of times. V is TRBV27 and J is TRBJ2-1; D possibly corresponds to TRBD2 (6 bases). CDR3 length: 13 residues. V lost 3 bases and J 7 bases, leaving 10 bases between the germline ends. The V gene's germline CDR1 is MNHEY and CDR2 SMNVEV (reference sequence). CDR3 coding DNA: TGTGCCAGCAGTTTCCGGCGGGAAAATGAGCAGTTCTTC. This translates into CASSFRRENEQFF.

This rearrangement joins TRBV4-3 to TRBJ2-7; D gene unclear. Germline CDR1 and CDR2: LGHNA and YSLEER. CDR3 size: 14 residues. Trimming cost V 8 bases and J 1 base, with 15 bases left between them. CDR3 DNA: TGCGCCAGCGGAACATCCACGCTTTCCTACGAGCAGTACTTC. It translates to CASGTSTLSYEQYF.

For this clonotype: A read error may be the cause here, since a much bigger clone is one base away. The V and J genes are TRBV6-1 and TRBJ2-3, with a tentative D call TRBD1 (6 bases). The CDR3 totals 14 residues. Germline CDR1 MNHNS, CDR2 SASEGT. The CDR3 DNA reads TGTGCCAGCAGACTAGAGGGGGACACAGGTACGCAGTATTTT. The encoded protein is CASRLEGDTGTQYF.

The chain has TRBV7-9 and TRBJ1-6; 7 positions agree with TRBD1. V shed 5 bases and J 5 bases; nucleotides not matched to a gene: 15. This CDR3 has 18 residues. Germline assignment: CDR1 SEHNR and CDR2 FQNEAQ (reference sequence). CDR3 sequence: CASSPGDSHLVNNSPLHF. CDR3 DNA: TGTGCCAGCAGCCCCGGGGACAGCCACCTTGTGAATAATTCACCCCTCCACTTT.

The chain employs TRBV7-9 and TRBJ1-6; D remains ambiguous. CDR3 length: 13 residues. V lost 5 bases to trimming and J lost 8 bases, with 10 bases between them. Germline V gene sequence: CDR1 SEHNR, CDR2 FQNEAQ (reference sequence). The CDR3 coding sequence is TGTGCCAGCAGCGTATACACTGATTCACCCCTCCACTTT. This gives the protein CASSVYTDSPLHF.

This rearrangement joins TRBV28 to TRBJ2-5; D gene uncertain. Judging by the DNA end, TRBJ2-7 fits better; the J call may be wrong. The germline CDR1 and CDR2 sequences are MDHEN and SYDVKM. The CDR3 has 12 residues. The DNA for the CDR3 is TGTGCCAGCAGCGCTAGGGCAGACGAGCAGTACTTC. Translation gives CASSARADEQYF.

This clonotype was observed at least ten times. This chain joins TRBV20-1 and TRBJ2-7; TRBD2 might be the D (5 bases). The CDR3 runs 12 residues. Trimming removed 6 bases at V and 4 bases at J, with 13 bases between. Looked up from germline, CDR1 is DFQATT and CDR2 is SNEGSKA (reference sequence). CDR3 sequence reads: CSAASIQYEQYF. For the CDR3, the DNA is TGCAGTGCGGCTAGCATTCAGTACGAGCAGTACTTC.

In the case of this clonotype: This may arise from a read error, as a much more abundant clone is one base away. The CDR3 sequence is CASSLGASETYEQYF. The CDR3 bases are TGTGCCAGCAGCTTAGGGGCTAGCGAAACCTACGAGCAGTACTTC. The chain employs TRBV7-2 and TRBJ2-7; D perhaps matches TRBD2 (6 bases). CDR1 and CDR2 from the germline V gene are SGHTA and FQGNSA. The CDR3 totals 15 residues. V was cut by 1 base and J by 2 bases, with 12 bases left in between.

This chain uses TRBV18 with TRBJ2-1, with D hard to call. V was trimmed by 4 bases and J by 5 bases, leaving 12 bases between them. This CDR3 region has 14 residues. The germline CDR1 and CDR2 sequences are KGHSH and LQKENI. The CDR3 loop reads CASSLSTGHNEQFF. The CDR3 DNA reads TGTGCCAGCTCACTCTCTACTGGGCACAATGAGCAGTTCTTC.

This clonotype was counted many times. The V gene is TRBV5-1, the J gene TRBJ2-7; D ambiguous. In germline, CDR1 is SGHRS, CDR2 YFSETQ. CDR3 size: 14 residues. Between the trimmed V and J ends, which lost 0 bases and 3 bases, there was a span of 10 bases. CDR3 coding DNA: TGCGCCAGCAGCTTGGAAGGCAGCCTCTACGAGCAGTACTTC. Translation: CASSLEGSLYEQYF.